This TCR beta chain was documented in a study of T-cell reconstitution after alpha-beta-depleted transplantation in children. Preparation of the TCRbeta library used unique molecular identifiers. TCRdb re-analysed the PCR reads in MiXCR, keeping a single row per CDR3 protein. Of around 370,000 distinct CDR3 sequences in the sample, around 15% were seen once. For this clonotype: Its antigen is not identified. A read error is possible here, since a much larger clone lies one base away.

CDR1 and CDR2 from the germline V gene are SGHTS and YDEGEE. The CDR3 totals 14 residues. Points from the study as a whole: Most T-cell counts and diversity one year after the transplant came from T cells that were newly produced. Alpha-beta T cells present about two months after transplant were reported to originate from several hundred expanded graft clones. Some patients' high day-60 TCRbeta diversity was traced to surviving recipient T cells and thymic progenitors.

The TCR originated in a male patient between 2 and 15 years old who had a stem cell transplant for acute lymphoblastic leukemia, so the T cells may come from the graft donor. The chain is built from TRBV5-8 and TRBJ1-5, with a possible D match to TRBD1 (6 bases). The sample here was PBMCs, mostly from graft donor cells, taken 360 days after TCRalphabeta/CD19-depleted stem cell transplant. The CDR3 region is CTSSFTGSNQPQHF. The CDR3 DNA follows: TGTACCAGCAGCTTCACAGGGAGCAATCAGCCCCAGCATTTT.